This T cell receptor beta chain is from a study of shared clonotypes between healthy human individuals. Germline loops: CDR1 SGHRS, CDR2 YFSETQ. The CDR3 consists of 15 residues. Trimming took off 4 bases at V and 5 bases at J, with 19 bases between the two ends. Assay execution took place at the deep level. Data came from immunoSEQ multiplex PCR; TCRdb stores just in-frame clones and leaves some out. The sample comprises fewer than 1.8 million clones, 97% to 99% of which are singletons, and approximately 0.38% rests with the top ten. The origin of this receptor is a man aged 30 to 45 in good health. Sequenced material: naive CD4+ T cells sorted from blood. Subset given: CD45RA+ positively selected. The chain carries TRBV5-1 and TRBJ2-7, with a weak D call TRBD2 (5 bases). CDR3 in DNA: TGCGCCAGCAGCCGACTAAACTGGGAGCGCAACGAGCAGTACTTC. It is translated as CASSRLNWERNEQYF.